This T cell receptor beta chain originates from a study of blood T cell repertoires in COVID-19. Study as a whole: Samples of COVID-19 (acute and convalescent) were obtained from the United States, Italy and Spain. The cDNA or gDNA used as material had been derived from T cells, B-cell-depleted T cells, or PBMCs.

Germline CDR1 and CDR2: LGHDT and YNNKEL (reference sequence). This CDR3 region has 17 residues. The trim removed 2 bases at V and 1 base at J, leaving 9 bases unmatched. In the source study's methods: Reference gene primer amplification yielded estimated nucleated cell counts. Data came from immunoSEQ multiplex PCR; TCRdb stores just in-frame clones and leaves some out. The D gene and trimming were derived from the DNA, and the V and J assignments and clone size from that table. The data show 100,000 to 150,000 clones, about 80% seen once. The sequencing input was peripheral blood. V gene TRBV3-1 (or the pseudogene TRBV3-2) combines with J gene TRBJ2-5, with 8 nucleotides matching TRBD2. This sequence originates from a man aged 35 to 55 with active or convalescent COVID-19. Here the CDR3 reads CASSQTGLGMAQETQYF. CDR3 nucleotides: TGTGCCAGCAGCCAAACGGGACTAGGGATGGCCCAAGAGACCCAGTACTTC.